The T cell receptor (beta chain) described here comes from a study of blood T cell repertoires in COVID-19. Study in general: COVID-19 samples from acute and convalescent phases originated in the United States, Italy and Spain. The analysed material was cDNA or gDNA that came from T cells, B-cell-depleted T cells, or PBMCs.

Per the original data handling: By means of reference gene primer amplification, nucleated cell counts were estimated. The table came from immunoSEQ multiplex PCR; TCRdb's copy has only in-frame clones and leaves some out. That table is the source of V, J and clone size, and D and trimming were worked out from the DNA. The repertoire has 150,000 to 200,000 clones, 75% to 90% of them found once; the top ten carry roughly 9.8%. Trimming removed 6 bases from V and 6 bases from J; junction bases left unmatched: 4. Germline V gene sequence: CDR1 MNHEY, CDR2 SVGAGI. This CDR3 region has 14 residues. The sample comprised peripheral blood. The chain employs TRBV6-5 and TRBJ2-1, with 11 nucleotides matching TRBD2. The TCR originated in a human donor with active or convalescent COVID-19. The donor label of this sample is uncertain. For the CDR3, the DNA is TGTGCCAGCAGACTAGCGGGAGTCATCAATGAGCAGTTCTTC. Its protein is CASRLAGVINEQFF.